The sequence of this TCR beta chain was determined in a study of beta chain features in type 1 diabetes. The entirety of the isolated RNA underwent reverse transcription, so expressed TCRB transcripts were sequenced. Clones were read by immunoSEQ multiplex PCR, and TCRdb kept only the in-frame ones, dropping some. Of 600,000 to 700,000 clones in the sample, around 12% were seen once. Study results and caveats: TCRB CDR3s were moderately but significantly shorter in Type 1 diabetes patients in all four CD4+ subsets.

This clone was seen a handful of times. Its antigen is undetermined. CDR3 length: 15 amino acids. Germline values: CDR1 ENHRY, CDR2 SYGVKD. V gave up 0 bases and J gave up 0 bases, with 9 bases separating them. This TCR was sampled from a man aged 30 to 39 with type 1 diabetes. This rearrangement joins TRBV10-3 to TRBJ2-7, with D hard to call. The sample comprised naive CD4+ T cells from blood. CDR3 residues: CAISESRDSSYEQYF. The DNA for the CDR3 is TGTGCCATCAGTGAGTCAAGGGATAGCTCCTACGAGCAGTACTTC.